This is a list of T cell receptor beta chains from one sample in a study of blood T cell repertoires in COVID-19. TCRdb's copy holds only in-frame clones and misses some; the assay was immunoSEQ multiplex PCR. The sample has roughly 350,000 clones; around 87% are singletons. Sequencing input: peripheral blood. These receptor sequences come from a woman in her twenties or thirties with COVID-19, enrolled during active disease. Both conserved end residues are part of each CDR3. A D gene is named only where the DNA matches it firmly. Clone size, where shown, is once, few, many, or a class for clones that have expanded.

V gene,clone size,D gene,J gene,CDR3 protein,CDR3 DNA
TRBV12-3/TRBV12-4,.,.,TRBJ1-1,CASGRTGHQGF,TGTGCCAGCGGGAGGACGGGGCATCAAGGCTTT
TRBV4-1,.,TRBD2,TRBJ2-5,CASSTREEETQYF,TGCGCCAGCAGCACACGGGAGGAAGAGACCCAGTACTTC
TRBV6-1,.,.,TRBJ1-3,CASSERGDGNTIYF,TGTGCCAGCAGTGAACGGGGGGATGGAAACACCATATATTTT
TRBV19,.,.,TRBJ2-1,CASSWDIYNEQFF,TGTGCCAGTAGTTGGGACATTTACAATGAGCAGTTCTTC
TRBV19,.,TRBD1,TRBJ2-7,CASSSSGTAYEQYF,TGTGCCAGTAGTAGTTCCGGGACAGCCTACGAGCAGTACTTC
TRBV30,.,TRBD2,TRBJ2-7,CAWSVLAGMSYEQYF,TGTGCCTGGAGTGTCCTAGCGGGTATGTCCTACGAGCAGTACTTC
TRBV28,.,TRBD1,TRBJ2-2,CASRGAGTAKAGELFF,TGTGCCAGCAGAGGGGCCGGGACAGCCAAAGCCGGGGAGCTGTTTTTT
TRBV6-5,once,TRBD1,TRBJ2-7,CASSQGQGGYEQYF,TGTGCCAGCTCTCAGGGACAGGGAGGCTACGAGCAGTACTTC
TRBV5-6,.,.,TRBJ2-7,CASCRRRLCYEQYF,TGTGCCAGCTGCAGGAGGAGGCTTTGCTACGAGCAGTACTTC
TRBV19,.,.,TRBJ2-1,CASTTGTSYNEQFF,TGTGCCAGTACCACGGGCACTAGCTACAATGAGCAGTTCTTC
TRBV6-5,.,TRBD2,TRBJ2-2,CASRPGTSDTGELFF,TGTGCCAGCAGACCCGGGACTAGCGACACCGGGGAGCTGTTTTTT
TRBV28,once,TRBD2,TRBJ2-5,CASSPPHGGRGLQTQYF,TGTGCCAGCAGCCCTCCCCATGGCGGGAGGGGGTTGCAGACCCAGTACTTC
TRBV7-2,once,TRBD2,TRBJ2-1,CASSLGRGREALGDEQFF,TGTGCCAGCAGCTTAGGGCGAGGGCGGGAGGCCCTAGGAGATGAGCAGTTCTTC
TRBV9,.,TRBD2,TRBJ2-3,CASSVTGLAGDTDTQYF,TGTGCCAGCAGCGTAACTGGACTAGCGGGAGACACAGATACGCAGTATTTT
TRBV30,.,.,TRBJ2-2,CAWGRTVSTGELFF,TGTGCCTGGGGGAGGACAGTGTCCACCGGGGAGCTGTTTTTT
TRBV5-4,.,.,TRBJ2-3,CASSLDLGPDTQYF,TGTGCCAGCAGCTTGGATCTAGGCCCGGATACGCAGTATTTT
TRBV3-1/TRBV3-2,.,.,TRBJ2-1,CASSLRQEGLYNEQFF,TGTGCCAGCAGCCTCCGCCAGGAGGGCCTGTACAATGAGCAGTTCTTC
TRBV14,.,.,TRBJ2-7,CASSSESRDSYEQYF,TGTGCCAGCAGCTCCGAGAGTCGGGACTCCTACGAGCAGTACTTC
TRBV6-5,.,TRBD1,TRBJ1-4,CASSYSIRGTNEKLFF,TGTGCCAGCAGTTACTCGATCAGGGGGACTAATGAAAAACTGTTTTTT